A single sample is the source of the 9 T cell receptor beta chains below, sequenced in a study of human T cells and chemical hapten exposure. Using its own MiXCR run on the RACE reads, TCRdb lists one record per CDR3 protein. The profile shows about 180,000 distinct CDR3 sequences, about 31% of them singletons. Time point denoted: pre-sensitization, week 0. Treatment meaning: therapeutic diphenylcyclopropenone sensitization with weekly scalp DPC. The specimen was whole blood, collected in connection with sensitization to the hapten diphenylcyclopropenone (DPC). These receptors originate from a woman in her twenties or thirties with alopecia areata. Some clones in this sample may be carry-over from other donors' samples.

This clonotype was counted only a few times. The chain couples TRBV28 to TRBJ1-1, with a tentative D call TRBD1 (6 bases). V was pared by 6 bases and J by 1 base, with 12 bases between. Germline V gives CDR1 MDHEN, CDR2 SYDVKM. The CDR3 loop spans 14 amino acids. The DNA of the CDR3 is TGTGCCAGCAGGCAGGGGCTATGGAACACTGAAGCTTTCTTT. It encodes CASRQGLWNTEAFF.

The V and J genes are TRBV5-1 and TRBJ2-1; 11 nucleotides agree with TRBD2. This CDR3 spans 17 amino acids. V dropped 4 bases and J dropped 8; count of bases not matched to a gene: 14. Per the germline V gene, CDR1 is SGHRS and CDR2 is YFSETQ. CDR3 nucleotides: TGCGCCAGCAGCCCCGCAGCTGGTAGCGGGAGGGGTGATGAGCAGTTCTTC. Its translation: CASSPAAGSGRGDEQFF.

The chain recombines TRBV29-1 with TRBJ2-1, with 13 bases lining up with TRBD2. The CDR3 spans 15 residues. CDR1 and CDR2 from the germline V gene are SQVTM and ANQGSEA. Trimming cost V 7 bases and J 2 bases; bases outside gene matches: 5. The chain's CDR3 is CSAALAGGPYNEQFF. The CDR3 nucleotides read TGCAGCGCCGCACTAGCGGGAGGGCCCTACAATGAGCAGTTCTTC.

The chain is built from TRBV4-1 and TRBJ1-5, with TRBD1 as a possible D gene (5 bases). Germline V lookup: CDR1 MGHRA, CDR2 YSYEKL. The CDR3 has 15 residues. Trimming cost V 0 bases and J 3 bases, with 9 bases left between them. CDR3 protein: CASSQEGGNNQPQHF. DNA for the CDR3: TGCGCCAGCAGCCAAGAGGGGGGAAACAATCAGCCCCAGCATTTT.

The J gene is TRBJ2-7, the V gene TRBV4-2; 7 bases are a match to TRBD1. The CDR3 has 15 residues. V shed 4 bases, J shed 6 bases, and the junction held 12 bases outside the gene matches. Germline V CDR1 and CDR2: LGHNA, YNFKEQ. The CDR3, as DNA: TGTGCCAGCAGCCCTTCCCAGACAGGGACGACCGAGCAGTACTTC. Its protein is CASSPSQTGTTEQYF.

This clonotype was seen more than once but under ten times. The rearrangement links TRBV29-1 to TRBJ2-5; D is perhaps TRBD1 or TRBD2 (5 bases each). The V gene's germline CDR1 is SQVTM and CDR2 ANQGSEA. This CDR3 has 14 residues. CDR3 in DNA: TGCAGTTGGGTGAGAGGGGCATCAACTGGGACCCAGTACTTC. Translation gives CSWVRGASTGTQYF.

The CDR3 DNA reads TGTGCCAGCAGCGCGACAGCGAGCTCTGGAAACACCATATATTTT. This gives the protein CASSATASSGNTIYF. The rearrangement joins TRBV9 to TRBJ1-3, with a possible D match to TRBD1 (5 bases). The ends were cut back, 3 bases at V and 0 bases at J, with 10 bases in the middle. CDR1 and CDR2 from the germline V gene are SGDLS and YYNGEE. This CDR3 is 15 amino acids long.

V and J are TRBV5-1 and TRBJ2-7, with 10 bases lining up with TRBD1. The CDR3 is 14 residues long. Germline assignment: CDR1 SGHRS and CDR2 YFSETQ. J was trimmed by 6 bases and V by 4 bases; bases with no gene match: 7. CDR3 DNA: TGCGCCAGCAGCGTTGACAGGGGGCGCGGCGAGCAGTACTTC. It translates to CASSVDRGRGEQYF.

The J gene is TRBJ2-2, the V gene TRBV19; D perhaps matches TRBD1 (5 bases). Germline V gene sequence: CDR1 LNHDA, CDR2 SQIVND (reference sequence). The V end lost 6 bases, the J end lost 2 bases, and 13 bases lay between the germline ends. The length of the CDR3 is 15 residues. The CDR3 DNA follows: TGTGCCAGTAGGAAAGCAGGGCATAACACCGGGGAGCTGTTTTTT. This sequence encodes CASRKAGHNTGELFF.